This T cell receptor (beta chain) was retrieved from a study of shared clonotypes between healthy human individuals. Findings and caveats of the study: When naive CD4 clonotypes were compared across several donors, around 5% were shared.

Here immunoSEQ multiplex PCR was the method, and the copy in TCRdb shows in-frame clones only, minus some. The sample shows about 1.1 million clones, around three quarters of them seen only once. A remark on this clone: Its antigen is not known.

The V gene lost 5 bases and the J gene lost 2 bases, with 10 bases spanning the gap. This CDR3 comprises 13 residues. Germline loops: CDR1 SGHRS, CDR2 YFSETQ. This TCR came from a young man in good health. Some clones in this sample may be carry-over from other donors' samples. Sample: memory CD4+ T cells from PBMCs. Regarding subset: CD45RA-negative fraction. The chain combines TRBV5-1 with TRBJ1-1; perhaps TRBD1 as D (5 bases). CDR3 protein: CASSQDINTEAFF. CDR3 nucleotide sequence: TGCGCCAGCAGTCAGGACATAAACACTGAAGCTTTCTTT.